The clone carrying this T cell receptor (beta chain) was recorded a few times. The entry originates in a study of T cells in Graves' hyperthyroidism and ophthalmopathy. CDR1 and CDR2 (germline): MNHEY, SMNVEV (reference sequence). With 0 bases removed from V and 4 bases from J, the gap between germline ends came to 15 bases. The CDR3 is 17 residues long. It was RNA transcripts that yielded the amplified TCR beta CDR3 regions. During a first-round RT-PCR of the TCR CDR3, the HTBI primer set was used. TCRdb re-called the multiplex PCR reads through MiXCR, storing one row per CDR3 protein. The table shows a few hundred thousand distinct CDR3 sequences, with approximately 17% occurring only once.

The chain couples TRBV27 to TRBJ2-2, with a weak D call TRBD2 (8 bases). This TCR was recovered from an older woman with Graves' ophthalmopathy. Sequenced material: blood. The CDR3, as DNA: TGTGCCAGCAGTTTATCCTCGGGAGGGGGCGCCACCGGGGAGCTGTTTTTT. It encodes CASSLSSGGGATGELFF.